Detailed here is one TCR beta chain. The antigen is not known. This may come from a read error, since a much larger clone is one base off. Primed by a sample-barcoded 5' primer and a J-beta primer mix, a second PCR proceeded for about 7 to 11 cycles. TCRdb re-derived calls from the 5' RACE reads in MiXCR, one entry per CDR3 protein. Here the sample spans 660,000 or so distinct CDR3 sequences, about 53% being singletons. This entry comes from a study of blood T cells in healthy people across ages. The study's findings and limits: For the donors, CMV status was unknown and possibly confounded expanded clonotype changes. Across the age range, TCR beta diversity per million T cells fell in a roughly linear way.

V lost 6 bases and J lost 5; bases outside the gene matches: 2. The CDR3 has 13 amino acids. Germline-derived CDR1 and CDR2 are SEHNR and FQNEAQ (reference sequence). This TCR was recovered from a man aged 55 to 70 in good health. The gene calls are TRBV7-9 and TRBJ2-3, with TRBD1 matching 10 bases. Sequencing was performed on blood. The CDR3 DNA reads TGTGCCAGCAGGGACAGGGGGGTAGATACGCAGTATTTT. This codes for CASRDRGVDTQYF.